This T cell receptor (beta chain) came from a study of naive and memory T cell subsets. Two oligonucleotides, mixed equimolar, formed the beta constant-region primer covering TRBC1 and TRBC2. Four rounds of PCR amplified the ligated cDNA using nested alpha and beta constant-region primers plus SP2. MiXCR was run by TCRdb on the UMI-ligation and nested PCR reads, yielding one entry per CDR3 protein. This table holds over 100,000 distinct CDR3 sequences, 30% to 45% found once. The CDR3 length is 14 residues. Germline lookup yields CDR1 MNHEY and CDR2 SMNVEV (reference sequence). The V gene end was trimmed by 5 bases and the J gene end by 9 bases; junction bases not matched to a gene: 8. After the first PCR, alpha and beta chain libraries were processed separately. CD8 T cells were positively selected from what remained after CD4 positive selection.

The chain uses TRBV27 and TRBJ2-7, with TRBD2 identical over 12 bases. The receptor comes from a human donor in good health. The specimen was central memory CD4+ T cells from blood. CDR3 residues: CASSPLAGGVRQYF. CDR3 nucleotide sequence: TGTGCCAGCAGTCCGCTAGCGGGAGGGGTGCGGCAGTACTTC.